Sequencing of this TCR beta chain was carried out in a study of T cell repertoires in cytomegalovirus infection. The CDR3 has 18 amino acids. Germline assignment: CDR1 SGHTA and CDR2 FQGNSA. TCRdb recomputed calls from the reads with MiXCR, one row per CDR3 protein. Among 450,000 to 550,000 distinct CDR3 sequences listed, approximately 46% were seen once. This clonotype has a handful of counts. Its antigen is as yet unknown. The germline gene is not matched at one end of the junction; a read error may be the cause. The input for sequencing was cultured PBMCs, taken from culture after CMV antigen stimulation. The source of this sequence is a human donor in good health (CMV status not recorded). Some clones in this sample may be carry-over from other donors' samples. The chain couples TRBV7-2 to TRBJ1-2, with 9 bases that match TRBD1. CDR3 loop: CASSSAGQGFPSKYGYTF. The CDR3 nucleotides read TGTGCCAGCAGCTCCGCAGGACAGGGGTTTCCGTCTAAGTATGGCTACACCTTC.